This T cell receptor (beta chain) originates from a study of CD8+CD57+ T cells in acquired aplastic anemia. Study-level results: The study identified roughly 31 CD8+ CDR3 sequences shared by patients and controls. Levels of CD8+ Simpson's diversity were not significantly distinct in patients versus controls.

This clonotype was seen only once. What it binds is unknown. The CDR3 covers 14 residues. Trimming removed 2 bases at V and 5 bases at J, with 14 bases between. CDR1 and CDR2 from the germline V gene are SGHNT and YYREEE (reference sequence). TCR beta VDJ and CDR3 were profiled, and genomic DNA was the template. TCRdb reprocessed the reads with MiXCR, giving one entry per CDR3 protein. The repertoire holds roughly 150,000 distinct CDR3 sequences, around 45% seen once, with 1.1% in the top ten. The clonotype comes from a human donor in good health. V gene TRBV5-4 combines with J gene TRBJ2-7; weak D call: TRBD2 (5 bases). The specimen was sorted CD4+, CD8+, or CD8+CD57+ T cells (not recorded which) from PBMCs. The CDR3 is CASSLGPSIDEQYF. The CDR3 bases are TGTGCCAGCAGCTTAGGCCCTAGCATCGACGAGCAGTACTTC.